This T cell receptor (beta chain) was sequenced during a study of blood T cell repertoires in COVID-19. Germline CDR1 MNHEY, CDR2 SVGAGI. CDR3 length: 15 residues. With 0 bases clipped from V and 0 bases from J, the junction kept 1 base outside the gene matches. The protocol was immunoSEQ multiplex PCR, while the TCRdb copy is restricted to in-frame clones and leaves out a portion. The table includes 180,000 or so clones, 84% detected once. The TCR sequence derives from a man aged 40-49 years who had recovered from COVID-19. J is TRBJ1-1 and V is TRBV6-5; 7 bases are shared with TRBD1. Sequencing input: peripheral blood. CDR3 sequence (DNA): TGTGCCAGCAGTTACTCGACAGGGTTGAACACTGAAGCTTTCTTT. Amino acid sequence: CASSYSTGLNTEAFF.